Included here is one T cell receptor beta chain sequence, with context. This entry is derived from a study of blood T cell repertoires in COVID-19. Study overall: Material from acute and convalescent COVID-19 was sourced from the United States, Italy and Spain. Sources were T cells, B-cell-depleted T cells, or PBMCs; the material itself was cDNA or gDNA.

Trimming took 4 bases from V and 9 from J, leaving 16 bases between them. This CDR3 has 15 residues. The germline V gene has CDR1 MGHRA and CDR2 YSYEKL. Authors' analysis steps: Counts of nucleated cells, estimated from reference gene primer amplification, were obtained. The assay was immunoSEQ multiplex PCR, and TCRdb's table has in-frame clones only and misses some. V, J and clone size are taken as reported in that table, and D and trimming were inferred from the DNA itself. The sample consists of 300,000 to 350,000 clones, about 93% of them appearing once. This clonotype originated in a woman under 30 who had recovered from COVID-19. Material for sequencing was peripheral blood. The V gene is TRBV4-1, the J gene TRBJ1-6; D is possibly TRBD1 (6 bases). The CDR3 nucleotides are TGCGCCAGCAGCCCGCGACAGGACTTGGGTTCACCCCTCCACTTT. This sequence encodes CASSPRQDLGSPLHF.